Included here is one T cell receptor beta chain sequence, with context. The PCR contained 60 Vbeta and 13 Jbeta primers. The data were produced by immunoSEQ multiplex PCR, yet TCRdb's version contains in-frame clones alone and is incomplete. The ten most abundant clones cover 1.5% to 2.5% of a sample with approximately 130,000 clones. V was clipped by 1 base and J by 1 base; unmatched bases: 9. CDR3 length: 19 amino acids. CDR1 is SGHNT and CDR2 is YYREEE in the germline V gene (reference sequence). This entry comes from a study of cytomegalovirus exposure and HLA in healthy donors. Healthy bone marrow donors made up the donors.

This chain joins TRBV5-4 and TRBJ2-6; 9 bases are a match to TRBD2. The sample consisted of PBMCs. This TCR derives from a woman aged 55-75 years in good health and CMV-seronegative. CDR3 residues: CASSLFQGGRVSGANVLTF. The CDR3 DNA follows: TGTGCCAGCAGCTTGTTTCAGGGCGGGAGGGTATCTGGGGCCAACGTCCTGACTTTC.